This T cell receptor (beta chain) was observed in a study of OX40 agonist ivuxolimab in advanced cancers. Regarding the complete study: Ivuxolimab was an agonistic, fully human IgG2 monoclonal antibody directed against OX40 (CD134), a costimulatory receptor. The paper describes the monotherapy dose-escalation part (N ≈ 52 patients) of the phase I trial of ivuxolimab. Prior anti-PD-1, anti-PD-L1 or anti-CTLA-4 therapy was permitted, and checkpoint inhibitors had been received by approximately 39% of dose-escalation patients. The point of sequencing TCRbeta in the periphery was to test whether ivuxolimab changed TCR sequence diversity and drove clonal T-cell expansion. The dose-escalation cohort was about 83% male with a mean age of approximately 59 years, ranging from roughly 20 to 85. Partial responses occurred in three dose-escalation patients: two with cutaneous melanoma and one with hepatocellular carcinoma. Intravenous ivuxolimab was administered to patients every 2 weeks at six dose levels: 0.01, 0.1, 0.3, 1.5, 3 and 10 mg/kg. Of the approximately 50 patients in dose escalation, about 20 had hepatocellular carcinoma, around 15 had melanoma, 9 had renal cell carcinoma and 9 had head and neck cancer. What the authors observed across the whole study: In partial responders in the 0.1-3.0 mg/kg groups, normalized peripheral clonal expansion was found to be among the lowest, especially among CD8+ T cells. At doses of 0.1 to 3.0 mg/kg, clonal expansion of both CD4+ and CD8+ blood T cells was observed from baseline to week 6. Low levels of normalized T-cell clonal expansion were also shown by some nonresponding patients. The antigen specificity of the clonally expanded peripheral T cells was not determined. After ivuxolimab, more expanded clones were found on average in CD8+ T cells than in CD4+ T cells.

From a lookup of the germline V gene, CDR1 and CDR2 are SGHDT and YYEEEE. The CDR3 numbers 17 residues from cysteine through phenylalanine. Of the read, only the CDR3 DNA is kept; its 51 bases are in frame from base 1. Unmatched junction bases come to 18, with V trimmed by 4 bases and J by 8 bases. Genomic DNA was extracted from sorted cells for sequencing of the TCRbeta CDR3 region. The immunoSEQ Assay was used to sequence the TCRbeta CDR3 regions. TCRdb took over this immuneACCESS table, retaining in-frame rearrangements with V and J assigned. Such tables are incomplete; in checked studies, under half of the missing clones stem from an unresolved V gene, and the remainder is unexplained. In this sample the table shows 50,000 to 70,000 clones, over 90% of which occur a single time. The ten largest clones take up around 18% of the sample. Of note for this clone: It lacks a known antigen. Base qualities were left out, and no much larger clone turns up one base away.

The trial excluded patients who had a history of autoimmune disease or were on systemic immunosuppression. Peripheral blood for TCR sequencing was collected from all dose cohorts at baseline, on cycle 4 day 1, and on cycle 7 day 1. The samples were drawn from a first-in-human, open-label, multicenter phase I dose-escalation trial of ivuxolimab. The trial enrolled adults with locally advanced or metastatic head and neck squamous cell, hepatocellular, melanoma or renal cell carcinoma. Before TCR sequencing, CD4+ T cells and CD8+ T cells were sorted from peripheral blood as separate populations. Sequenced here: CD4+ or CD8+ T cells sorted from blood, sampled in a trial of the OX40 agonist ivuxolimab. The sequence is built from TRBV5-6 and TRBJ2-1; 7 bases in between match TRBD2. The receptor was derived from an adult with an advanced solid tumor such as melanoma, head and neck, liver or kidney cancer. The CDR3 corresponds to CASSPLGRDGGFDEQFF. The DNA sequence is given as TGTGCCAGCAGCCCCCTGGGGAGGGACGGAGGGTTCGATGAGCAGTTCTTC.